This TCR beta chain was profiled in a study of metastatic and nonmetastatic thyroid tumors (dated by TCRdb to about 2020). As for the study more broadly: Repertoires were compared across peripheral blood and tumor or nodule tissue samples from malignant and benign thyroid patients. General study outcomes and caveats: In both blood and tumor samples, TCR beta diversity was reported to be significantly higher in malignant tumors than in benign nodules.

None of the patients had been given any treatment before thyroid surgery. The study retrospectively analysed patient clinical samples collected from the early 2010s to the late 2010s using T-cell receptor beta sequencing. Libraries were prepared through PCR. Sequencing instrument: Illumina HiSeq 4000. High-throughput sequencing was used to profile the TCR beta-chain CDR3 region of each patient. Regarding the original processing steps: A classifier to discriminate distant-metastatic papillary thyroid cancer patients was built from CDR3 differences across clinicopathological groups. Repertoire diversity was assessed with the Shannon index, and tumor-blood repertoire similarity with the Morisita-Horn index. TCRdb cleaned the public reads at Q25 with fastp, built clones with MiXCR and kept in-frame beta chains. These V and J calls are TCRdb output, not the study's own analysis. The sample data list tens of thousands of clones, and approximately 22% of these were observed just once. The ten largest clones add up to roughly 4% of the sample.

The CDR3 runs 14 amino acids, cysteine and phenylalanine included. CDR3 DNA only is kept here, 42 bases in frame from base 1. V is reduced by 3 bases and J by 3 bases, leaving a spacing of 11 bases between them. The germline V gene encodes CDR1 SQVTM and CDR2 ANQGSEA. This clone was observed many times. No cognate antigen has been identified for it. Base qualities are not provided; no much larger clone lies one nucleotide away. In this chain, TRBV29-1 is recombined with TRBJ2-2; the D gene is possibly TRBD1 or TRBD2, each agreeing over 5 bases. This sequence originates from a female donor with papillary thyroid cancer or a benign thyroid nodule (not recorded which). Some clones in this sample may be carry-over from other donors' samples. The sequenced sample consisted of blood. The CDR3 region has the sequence CSVDLGRDTGELFF. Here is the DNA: TGCAGCGTTGATCTGGGACGGGACACCGGGGAGCTGTTTTTT.